This passage covers 17 T cell receptor beta chains from one sample sequenced in a study of T cell clones after liver transplantation. Measured with immunoSEQ multiplex PCR; TCRdb has only the in-frame clones, and not every one. The profile shows 75,000 to 95,000 clones, approximately 87% of them singletons. The starting material was CD4+ T cells from blood, obtained at the 22-month timepoint. These receptors were obtained from a human patient who received a liver transplant. The graft donor may account for some of the T cells.

CDR3 nucleotides: TGCGCCAGCAGTCAAAGGGGACATCAATCAGATACGCAGTATTTT. Residues: CASSQRGHQSDTQYF. The rearrangement joins TRBV23-1 to TRBJ2-3; a weak D match, TRBD1 (6 bases). TRBV23-1 is an open reading frame, and its role is uncertain. Trimming removed 2 bases from V and 4 bases from J, with 13 bases in between. The CDR3 is 15 amino acids.

The chain is built from TRBV7-9 and TRBJ2-1, with a weak D call TRBD2 (6 bases). The V gene's germline CDR1 is SEHNR and CDR2 FQNEAQ (reference sequence). The CDR3 runs to 17 residues. V was pared by 5 bases and J by 3 bases, with 20 bases between. CDR3 protein: CASSPFGGSGDYNEQFF. The DNA of the CDR3 is TGTGCCAGCAGCCCTTTCGGGGGTAGCGGAGACTACAATGAGCAGTTCTTC.

The V gene is TRBV5-1, the J gene TRBJ2-2; tentatively, D is TRBD1 (6 bases). This CDR3 region has 14 residues. Germline V gives CDR1 SGHRS, CDR2 YFSETQ. V lost 5 bases and J lost 2, with 10 bases in between. The CDR3 DNA reads as TGCGCCAGCAGTGACAGGACCAACACCGGGGAGCTGTTTTTT. Its translation is CASSDRTNTGELFF.

CDR3 amino acids: CASKLAGNNEQFF. The CDR3 nucleotides are TGTGCCAGCAAACTAGCGGGAAACAATGAGCAGTTCTTC. This chain connects TRBV19 to TRBJ2-1, with 10 bases fitting TRBD2. Trimming cost V 9 bases and J 5 bases; bases outside gene matches: 4. Germline loops: CDR1 LNHDA, CDR2 SQIVND (reference sequence). The CDR3 has 13 residues.

V and J are TRBV7-2 and TRBJ1-3; no reliable D call. CDR1 and CDR2 from the germline V gene are SGHTA and FQGNSA. The length of the CDR3 is 16 residues. Trimming took off 3 bases at V and 0 bases at J, with 12 bases between the two ends. The CDR3 DNA sequence: TGTGCCAGCAGCTTTAAGGGTGCGAGCTCTGGAAACACCATATATTTT. Its translation is CASSFKGASSGNTIYF.

This clone is a singleton in its sample. This chain connects TRBV23-1 to TRBJ2-7; possibly TRBD1 or TRBD2 for D (5 bases each). TRBV23-1 is identified as an open reading frame with a role that is uncertain. The ends were cut back, 2 bases at V and 4 bases at J, with 15 bases in the middle. The CDR3 covers 15 residues. CDR3 sequence reads: CASSQPGTRNYEQYF. The CDR3 DNA is TGCGCCAGCAGTCAACCCGGGACGCGGAATTACGAGCAGTACTTC.

This clone showed up just a few times. J is TRBJ2-2 and V is TRBV7-2; tentative D call: TRBD2 (5 bases). Looked up from germline, CDR1 is SGHTA and CDR2 is FQGNSA. V was shortened by 5 bases and J by 0 bases, with 10 bases between the two germline ends. This CDR3 region has 15 residues. The CDR3 sequence is CASSPTSSNTGELFF. CDR3 nucleotide sequence: TGTGCCAGCAGCCCTACTAGTTCGAACACCGGGGAGCTGTTTTTT.

The rearrangement joins TRBV27 to TRBJ1-3; D gene unclear. The CDR3 is 16 residues long. Germline CDR1 and CDR2: MNHEY and SMNVEV (reference sequence). Trimming cost V 6 bases and J 0 bases, with 15 bases left between them. Written as DNA, the CDR3 is TGTGCCAGCAGCAGAACCGACGGTAGCTCTGGAAACACCATATATTTT. Translation: CASSRTDGSSGNTIYF.

The DNA for the CDR3 is TGTGCCAGCAGCCAGTGGGGGATGCCAGATACGCAGTATTTT. It translates to CASSQWGMPDTQYF. This chain uses TRBV27 with TRBJ2-3, with D perhaps matching TRBD1 or TRBD2 (5 bases each). This CDR3 spans 14 amino acids. The V gene lost 6 bases and the J gene lost 4 bases, with 14 bases spanning the gap. The V gene's germline CDR1 is MNHEY and CDR2 SMNVEV (reference sequence).

The CDR3 DNA sequence: TGTGCCAGCAGCCATACTAGCGGGGGTGTCTACGAGCAGTACTTC. Its translation is CASSHTSGGVYEQYF. The V call is TRBV7-2, the J call TRBJ2-7; 11 bases line up with TRBD2. The CDR3 runs 15 residues. The trim removed 5 bases at V and 3 bases at J, leaving 6 bases unmatched. CDR1 SGHTA and CDR2 FQGNSA come from the germline V gene.

The chain links TRBV5-8 to TRBJ2-5; 11 nucleotides align to TRBD2. The CDR3 sequence is 15 residues long. The trim removed 0 bases at V and 5 bases at J, leaving 3 bases unmatched. Germline V lookup: CDR1 SGHTS, CDR2 YDEGEE. CDR3 region: CASSLGLAGSETQYF. DNA for the CDR3: TGTGCCAGCAGCTTGGGACTAGCGGGATCCGAGACCCAGTACTTC. The whole variable domain, remainder taken from reference TRBV5-8 and TRBJ2-5, is EAGVTQSPTHLIKTRGQQATLRCSPISGHTSVYWYQQALGLGLQFLLWYDEGEERNRGNFPPRFSGRQFPNYSSELNVNALELEDSALYLCASSLGLAGSETQYFGPGTRLLVL.

The gene calls are TRBV2 and TRBJ1-5; D is ambiguous. The CDR3 is 12 residues long. Per the germline V gene, CDR1 is SNHLY and CDR2 is FYNNEI. V gave up 6 bases and J gave up 0 bases, with 3 bases separating them. DNA for the CDR3: TGTGCCAGCAGACATAGCAATCAGCCCCAGCATTTT. Residues: CASRHSNQPQHF.

The chain carries TRBV7-2 and TRBJ1-2; D is possibly TRBD1 (5 bases). CDR1 is SGHTA and CDR2 is FQGNSA in the germline V gene. The CDR3 has 14 amino acids. Trimming took off 5 bases at V and 4 bases at J, with 14 bases between the two ends. The CDR3 protein is CASSPTRGGYGYTF. Written as DNA, the CDR3 is TGTGCCAGCAGCCCAACCCGGGGGGGCTATGGCTACACCTTC.

This rearrangement joins TRBV5-8 to TRBJ2-7; no definite D call. Germline loops: CDR1 SGHTS, CDR2 YDEGEE. The CDR3 spans 12 residues. Trimming removed 3 bases at V and 2 bases at J, with 6 bases between. The CDR3 loop is CASSYRAYEQYF. The CDR3 DNA follows: TGTGCCAGCAGCTACCGGGCCTACGAGCAGTACTTC.

In its sample, this clone was seen a few times. This rearrangement joins TRBV6-5 to TRBJ1-5; TRBD1 agrees at 7 bases. The V gene end was trimmed by 4 bases and the J gene end by 1 base; junction bases not matched to a gene: 7. CDR3 length equals 16 residues. Germline-derived CDR1 and CDR2 are MNHEY and SVGAGI. DNA of the CDR3: TGTGCCAGCAGTTCGACAGGGCGGGGGAGCAATCAGCCCCAGCATTTT. It specifies CASSSTGRGSNQPQHF.

A single count supports this clone. The rearrangement uses TRBV28 and TRBJ1-2, with 10 bases fitting TRBD1. The V gene end was trimmed by 0 bases and the J gene end by 0 bases; junction bases not matched to a gene: 4. The CDR3 has 17 residues. Germline CDR1 is MDHEN and CDR2 is SYDVKM. The CDR3 loop reads CASSLWRQGASNYGYTF. CDR3 coding DNA: TGTGCCAGCAGTTTATGGAGACAGGGGGCGTCTAACTATGGCTACACCTTC.

The chain combines TRBV27 with TRBJ1-4; the D is unclear. This CDR3 is 13 amino acids long. V was shortened by 6 bases and J by 6 bases, with 11 bases between the two germline ends. Germline lookup yields CDR1 MNHEY and CDR2 SMNVEV (reference sequence). The CDR3 sequence: CASRSRVDEKLFF. CDR3 in DNA: TGTGCCAGCAGATCAAGGGTAGATGAAAAACTGTTTTTT.